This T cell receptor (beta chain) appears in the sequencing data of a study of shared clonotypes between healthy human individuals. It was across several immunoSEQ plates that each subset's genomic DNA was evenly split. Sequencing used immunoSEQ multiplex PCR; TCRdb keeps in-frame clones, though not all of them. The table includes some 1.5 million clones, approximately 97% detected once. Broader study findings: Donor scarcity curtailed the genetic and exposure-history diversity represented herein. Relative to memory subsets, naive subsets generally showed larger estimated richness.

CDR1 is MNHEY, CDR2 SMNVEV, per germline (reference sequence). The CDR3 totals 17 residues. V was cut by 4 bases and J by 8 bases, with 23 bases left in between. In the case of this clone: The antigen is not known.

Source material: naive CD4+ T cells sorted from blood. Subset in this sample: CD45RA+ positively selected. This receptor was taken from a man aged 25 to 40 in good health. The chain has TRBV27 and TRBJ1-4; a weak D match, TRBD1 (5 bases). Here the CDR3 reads CASSSRGREGIGEKLFF. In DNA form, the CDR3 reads TGTGCCAGCAGTTCTCGCGGTAGAGAGGGGATCGGGGAAAAACTGTTTTTT.